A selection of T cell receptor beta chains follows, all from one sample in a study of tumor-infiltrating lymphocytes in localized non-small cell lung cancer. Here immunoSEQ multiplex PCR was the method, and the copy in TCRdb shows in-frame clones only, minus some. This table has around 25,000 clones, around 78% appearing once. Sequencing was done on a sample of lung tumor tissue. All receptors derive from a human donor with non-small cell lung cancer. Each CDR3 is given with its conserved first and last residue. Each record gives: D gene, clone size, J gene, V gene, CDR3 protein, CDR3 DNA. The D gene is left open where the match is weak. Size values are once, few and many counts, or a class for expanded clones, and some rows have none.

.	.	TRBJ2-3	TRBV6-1	CASSEGWTDTQYF	TGTGCCAGCAGTGAAGGGTGGACAGATACGCAGTATTTT
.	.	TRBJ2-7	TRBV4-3	CASSQDRFGREQYF	TGCGCCAGCAGCCAAGATCGGTTTGGGCGAGAGCAGTACTTC
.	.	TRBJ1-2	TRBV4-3	CASSQARQEFYGYTF	TGCGCCAGCAGCCAAGCCCGACAGGAATTTTATGGCTACACCTTC
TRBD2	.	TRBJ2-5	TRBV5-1	CASSLTGGLKETQYF	TGCGCCAGCAGCTTGACGGGGGGACTAAAAGAGACCCAGTACTTC
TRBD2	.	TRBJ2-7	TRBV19	CATTRTSGLSGEQYF	TGTGCCACCACCCGAACTAGCGGACTCTCAGGCGAGCAGTACTTC
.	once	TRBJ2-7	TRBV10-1	CASSVSGTFSYEQYF	TGCGCCAGCAGTGTTTCCGGGACATTCTCCTACGAGCAGTACTTC
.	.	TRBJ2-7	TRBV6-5	CASSSGQGNYEQYF	TGTGCCAGCTCTTCCGGTCAGGGAAACTACGAGCAGTACTTC
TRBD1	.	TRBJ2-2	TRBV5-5	CASSLSPGTGTGELFF	TGTGCCAGCAGCTTGTCCCCCGGGACAGGGACCGGGGAGCTGTTTTTT
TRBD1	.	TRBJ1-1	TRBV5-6	CASSLTGGGNTEAFF	TGTGCCAGCAGCTTGACAGGGGGCGGGAACACTGAAGCTTTCTTT
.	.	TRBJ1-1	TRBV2	CASSWDGNTEAFF	TGTGCCAGCAGCTGGGACGGGAACACTGAAGCTTTCTTT
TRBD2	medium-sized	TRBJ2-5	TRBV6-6	CASSGLAGGIETQYF	TGTGCCAGCAGCGGACTAGCGGGGGGTATCGAGACCCAGTACTTC
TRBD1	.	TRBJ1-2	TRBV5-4	CASSPRTGGNYGYTF	TGTGCCAGCAGCCCGCGGACAGGGGGAAACTATGGCTACACCTTC
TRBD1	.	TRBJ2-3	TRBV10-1	CASSDNRDRGVRTQYF	TGCGCCAGCAGTGACAATCGGGACAGGGGAGTCCGTACGCAGTATTTT
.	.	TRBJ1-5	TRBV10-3	CAISGTGSQPQHF	TGTGCCATCAGTGGAACGGGTAGTCAGCCCCAGCATTTT
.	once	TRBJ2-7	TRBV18	CASSPDSYEQYF	TGTGCCAGCTCACCGGACTCCTACGAGCAGTACTTC